This passage covers 2 T cell receptor beta chains from one sample sequenced in a study of technical replicates of blood from a handful of donors. Here immunoSEQ multiplex PCR was the method, and the copy in TCRdb shows in-frame clones only, minus some. This sample has under 95,000 clones, with about 95% found just once. The sequenced sample was T cells isolated from PBMCs. The receptors were gathered from a human donor in good health.

The V call is TRBV7-9, the J call TRBJ2-2, with D perhaps matching TRBD2 (7 bases). Germline V CDR1 and CDR2: SEHNR, FQNEAQ (reference sequence). V lost 5 bases to trimming and J lost 5 bases, with 21 bases between them. The CDR3 sequence is 17 residues long. CDR3 nucleotide sequence: TGTGCCAGCAGCCCGTTTTTTGGGGGGGCCGAGACCGGGGAGCTGTTTTTT. This codes for CASSPFFGGAETGELFF.

The chain has TRBV6-1 and TRBJ1-2; 8 nucleotides match TRBD1. CDR3 length: 12 amino acids. The J segment lost 8 bases and the V segment lost 4 bases, leaving 3 bases of the junction unmatched. In germline, CDR1 is MNHNS, CDR2 SASEGT. CDR3 sequence reads: CASSVRTGGYTF. The CDR3 DNA is TGTGCCAGCAGTGTCCGGACAGGGGGCTACACCTTC.